This T cell receptor (beta chain) was identified during a study of blood T cells in healthy people across ages. General study results and limits: Not knowing donor CMV status may have confounded expanded clonotype changes. The unsorted PBMCs prevented any conclusive comparison of naive versus antigen-experienced cells. Long-lived donors carried more naive CD4+ cells and greater diversity than aged donors.

CDR1 is MNHEY and CDR2 is SMNVEV in the germline V gene (reference sequence). V shed 6 bases and J shed 4 bases, with 13 bases lying between them. CDR3 length: 14 residues. Many counts were recorded for this clonotype. As yet, its antigen is unknown. Primed by a sample-barcoded 5' primer and a J-beta primer mix, a second PCR proceeded for about 7 to 11 cycles. TCRdb ran MiXCR on the 5' RACE reads and lists one entry per CDR3 protein. Seen here are roughly 720,000 distinct CDR3 sequences, approximately 53% observed once, and the top ten hold roughly 37%. This TCR derives from a man older than 75 in good health. Sequenced sample: blood. V gene TRBV27 combines with J gene TRBJ1-5, with a tentative D call TRBD1 (6 bases). CDR3 sequence reads: CASRWGAGNQPQHF. CDR3 DNA: TGTGCCAGCAGATGGGGGGCCGGGAATCAGCCCCAGCATTTT.